Listed here are 11 T cell receptor beta chains from one sample, sequenced in a study of CD8+ T cells in alopecia areata. Sequencing templates came from extracted RNA that was reverse transcribed into cDNA. Assay used: immunoSEQ multiplex PCR; TCRdb lists only in-frame clones, some missing. The table lists some 130,000 clones, approximately 49% of them singletons. This material consisted of CD8+ T cells sorted from blood, taken at week 0. The source is a human donor with alopecia areata.

This clone has just a few counts. This rearrangement joins TRBV7-3 to TRBJ2-7, with TRBD2 as a possible D gene (5 bases). Trimming pared 5 bases from V and 3 bases from J, leaving 11 bases between. The CDR3 length is 13 residues. Germline V lookup: CDR1 SGHTA, CDR2 FQGTGA. The CDR3 DNA follows: TGTGCCAGCAGCAGCGGACCCAACTACGAGCAGTACTTC. As protein: CASSSGPNYEQYF.

This clone was counted a few times. The rearrangement links TRBV11-2 to TRBJ2-7; 8 nucleotides match TRBD1. Trimming took 5 bases from V and 6 from J; bases not matched to a gene: 12. Germline CDR1 is SGHAT and CDR2 is FQNNGV. The CDR3 is 15 amino acids. CDR3 DNA: TGTGCCAGCAGCCTCGGAGGACAGGGTCTTTTCGAGCAGTACTTC. It specifies CASSLGGQGLFEQYF.

By frequency in the sample, this clone is medium-sized. The V gene is TRBV6-4, the J gene TRBJ2-3; 7 bases align to TRBD1. CDR3 size: 14 residues. Germline lookup yields CDR1 MRHNA and CDR2 SNTAGT. Germline trimming cut 2 bases from V and 1 base from J; bases unmatched to any gene: 0. CDR3 amino acids: CASSDGQGTDTQYF. The CDR3 DNA reads TGTGCCAGCAGTGACGGACAGGGCACAGATACGCAGTATTTT.

The V gene is TRBV4-3, the J gene TRBJ1-2; 8 bases are a match to TRBD1. With V trimmed by 2 bases and J by 6 bases, 2 bases remained unmatched. The germline V gene has CDR1 LGHNA and CDR2 YSLEER. CDR3 length: 13 residues. The CDR3 sequence is CASSQRQGNGYTF. The DNA for the CDR3 is TGCGCCAGCAGCCAAAGACAGGGGAATGGCTACACCTTC.

The V gene is TRBV9, the J gene TRBJ1-4, with a tentative D call TRBD1 (6 bases). This CDR3 region has 17 residues. Trimming took off 1 base at V and 0 bases at J, with 13 bases between the two ends. Germline CDR1 is SGDLS and CDR2 is YYNGEE. CDR3 bases: TGTGCCAGCAGCGTACGGGGGCCCCTTGCAACTAATGAAAAACTGTTTTTT. Its protein product is CASSVRGPLATNEKLFF.

The rearrangement joins TRBV7-9 to TRBJ1-1; no firm D call. The CDR3 loop spans 15 amino acids. In germline, CDR1 is SEHNR, CDR2 FQNEAQ (reference sequence). The germline V and J ends were trimmed by 5 bases and 3 bases, with 16 bases remaining between them. This chain's CDR3 is CASSPWVGSDTEAFF. The CDR3 coding sequence is TGTGCCAGCAGCCCCTGGGTGGGATCCGACACTGAAGCTTTCTTT. The whole variable domain, remainder taken from reference TRBV7-9 and TRBJ1-1, is DTGVSQNPRHKITKRGQNVTFRCDPISEHNRLYWYRQTLGQGPEFLTYFQNEAQLEKSRLLSDRFSAERPKGSFSTLEIQRTEQGDSAMYLCASSPWVGSDTEAFFGQGTRLTVV.

The chain uses TRBV29-1 and TRBJ2-2; 9 bases match TRBD2. The V gene's germline CDR1 is SQVTM and CDR2 ANQGSEA. CDR3 length: 14 amino acids. Trimming at V came to 3 bases and at J to 6 bases, leaving 5 bases not matched to a gene. In DNA form, the CDR3 reads TGCAGCGTTGACGAGCGGGGGGTCTCCGGGGAGCTGTTTTTT. Translating gives CSVDERGVSGELFF.

As to this clone: The same CDR3 also results from other DNA sequences found in this sample. This chain uses TRBV29-1 with TRBJ1-1; D is perhaps TRBD1 (5 bases). V was shortened by 6 bases and J by 1 base, with 9 bases between the two germline ends. Germline assignment: CDR1 SQVTM and CDR2 ANQGSEA. This CDR3 spans 12 amino acids. CDR3 protein: CSVGTGNTEAFF. CDR3 DNA sequence: TGCAGCGTCGGGACGGGGAACACTGAAGCTTTCTTT.

The CDR3 DNA reads TGTGCCAGCAGCTTAGGGCAGGGACGGGACAATGAGCAGTTCTTC. Its translation is CASSLGQGRDNEQFF. The chain carries TRBV7-8 and TRBJ2-1, with D perhaps TRBD1 or TRBD2 (5 bases each). Trimming removed 1 base from V and 5 bases from J, with 12 bases in between. CDR1 is SGHVS, CDR2 FQNEAQ, per germline. This CDR3 is 15 amino acids long.

The chain couples TRBV5-1 to TRBJ1-1; D is uncertain. Trimming stripped 0 bases from V and 1 base from J, with 10 bases between. Per the germline V gene, CDR1 is SGHRS and CDR2 is YFSETQ. The CDR3 contains 15 residues. The CDR3 loop is CASSLAGVGNTEAFF. The CDR3, as DNA: TGCGCCAGCAGCTTGGCTGGCGTAGGGAACACTGAAGCTTTCTTT. The entire variable domain, with the rest obtained from reference TRBV5-1 and TRBJ1-1, is as follows: KAGVTQTPRYLIKTRGQQVTLSCSPISGHRSVSWYQQTPGQGLQFLFEYFSETQRNKGNFPGRFSGRQFSNSRSEMNVSTLELGDSALYLCASSLAGVGNTEAFFGQGTRLTVV.

CDR3 in amino acids: CASSEGTPYEQYF. The CDR3 nucleotides read TGTGCCAGCAGCGAGGGGACCCCCTACGAGCAGTACTTC. The chain uses TRBV5-6 and TRBJ2-7; D may match TRBD1 or TRBD2 (5 bases each). Germline assignment: CDR1 SGHDT and CDR2 YYEEEE. Trimming left V 4 bases short and J 2 bases short, with 10 bases between. This CDR3 is 13 amino acids long.